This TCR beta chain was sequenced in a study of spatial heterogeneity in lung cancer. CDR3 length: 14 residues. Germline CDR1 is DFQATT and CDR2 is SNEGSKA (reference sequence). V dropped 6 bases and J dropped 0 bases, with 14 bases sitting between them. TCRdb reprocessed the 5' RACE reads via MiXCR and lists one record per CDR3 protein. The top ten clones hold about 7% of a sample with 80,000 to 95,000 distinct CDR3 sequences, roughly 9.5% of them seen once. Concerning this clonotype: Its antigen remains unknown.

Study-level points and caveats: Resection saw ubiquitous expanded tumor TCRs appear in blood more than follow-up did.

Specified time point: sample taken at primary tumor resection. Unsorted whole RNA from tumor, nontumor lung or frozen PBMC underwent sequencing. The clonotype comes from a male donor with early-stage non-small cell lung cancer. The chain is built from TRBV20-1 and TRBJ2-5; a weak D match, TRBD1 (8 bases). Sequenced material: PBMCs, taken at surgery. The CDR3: CSARTGRDQETQYF. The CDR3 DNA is TGCAGTGCCCGGACAGGGAGGGACCAAGAGACCCAGTACTTC.